Listed here are 29 T cell receptor beta chains from one sample, sequenced in a study of T cells in localized non-small cell lung cancer. Clones were read by immunoSEQ multiplex PCR, and TCRdb kept only the in-frame ones, dropping some. The repertoire includes about 34,000 clones, approximately 80% of them detected once, and approximately 33% sits in the top ten. This sample comprised peripheral blood, obtained before any cancer treatment. The receptors stem from a male donor older than 55 with stage II squamous cell lung carcinoma.

V gene TRBV30 combines with J gene TRBJ1-2; the match to TRBD1 covers 10 bases. Germline lookup yields CDR1 GTSNPN and CDR2 SVGIG (reference sequence). The ends lost 1 base at V and 4 bases at J; junction bases unmatched: 6. The CDR3 sequence is 15 residues long. Here the CDR3 DNA reads TGTGCCTGGAGTGCCCGCCGGGACAGGGGCTATGGCTACACCTTC. Translation gives CAWSARRDRGYGYTF.

The rearrangement links TRBV5-6 to TRBJ2-6; D is unclear. The germline V gene encodes CDR1 SGHDT and CDR2 YYEEEE. This CDR3 comprises 13 residues. The CDR3 reads CAHRLFGANVLTF. DNA for the CDR3: TGTGCTCACCGCTTGTTCGGGGCCAACGTCCTGACTTTC.

V is TRBV7-9 and J is TRBJ1-1; the D gene is possibly TRBD1 (5 bases). The germline V gene encodes CDR1 SEHNR and CDR2 FQNEAQ (reference sequence). Trimming shortened V by 4 bases and J by 2 bases, and 14 bases separated the two germline ends. This CDR3 spans 15 amino acids. The CDR3 region has the DNA TGTGCCAGCAGCTCCCAGGGAGGGGCAAACACTGAAGCTTTCTTT. Amino acids: CASSSQGGANTEAFF. The variable domain in full, with the rest retrieved from reference TRBV7-9 and TRBJ1-1, is DTGVSQNPRHKITKRGQNVTFRCDPISEHNRLYWYRQTLGQGPEFLTYFQNEAQLEKSRLLSDRFSAERPKGSFSTLEIQRTEQGDSAMYLCASSSQGGANTEAFFGQGTRLTVV.

In this sample, this clone turned up a few times. The junction does not match germline at one end; this may be a read error. J is TRBJ1-2 and V is TRBV6-1; D remains unclear. The CDR3 covers 13 residues. Per germline, CDR1 MNHNS and CDR2 SASEGT. This CDR3 reads CASSEGRIYGYTF. The CDR3 DNA is TGTGCCAGCAGCGAAGGACGGATCTATGGCTACACCTTC.

The chain uses TRBV28 and TRBJ1-5; 7 bases align to TRBD1. The CDR3 is 15 residues long. The V gene end was trimmed by 3 bases and the J gene end by 5 bases; junction bases not matched to a gene: 7. Germline V gene data show CDR1 as MDHEN and CDR2 as SYDVKM. CDR3 amino acids: CASSFLGQVDQPQHF. CDR3 in DNA: TGTGCCAGCAGTTTTTTAGGACAGGTGGATCAGCCCCAGCATTTT.

V is TRBV7-2 and J is TRBJ2-1, with D perhaps matching TRBD2 (6 bases). CDR1 is SGHTA, CDR2 FQGNSA, per germline. V was pared by 5 bases and J by 2 bases, with 13 bases between. There are 15 residues in the CDR3. The CDR3: CASSPPGRTYNEQFF. As DNA, the CDR3 is TGTGCCAGCAGCCCGCCCGGGAGAACCTACAATGAGCAGTTCTTC.

The chain carries TRBV29-1 and TRBJ2-2, with 10 bases that match TRBD1. Losses at the gene ends were 6 bases for V and 5 bases for J; bases not matched to a gene: 12. This CDR3 spans 16 amino acids. Per germline, CDR1 SQVTM and CDR2 ANQGSEA. The DNA for the CDR3 is TGCAGCGTCGCTTCGGGACAGGGGCTAAAGACCGGGGAGCTGTTTTTT. This encodes CSVASGQGLKTGELFF.

This chain uses TRBV7-2 with TRBJ2-5; 9 bases are shared with TRBD2. This CDR3 comprises 16 residues. The junction had 10 bases not matched to a gene; V was cut back by 3 bases and J by 5 bases. Germline V gives CDR1 SGHTA, CDR2 FQGNSA. CDR3 DNA sequence: TGTGCCAGCAGCTTCCCGGGTAGCGGGGGTGCGGAGACCCAGTACTTC. It specifies CASSFPGSGGAETQYF.

This chain links TRBV6-1 with TRBJ2-7; 8 nucleotides match TRBD2. Germline V gives CDR1 MNHNS, CDR2 SASEGT. Unmatched junction bases numbered 4, after V lost 6 bases and J lost 0 bases. This CDR3 has 14 amino acids. The CDR3 DNA follows: TGTGCCAGCAGCGAGCGGGGGAGCTCCTACGAGCAGTACTTC. It specifies CASSERGSSYEQYF.

The table lists this clone with many counts. The rearrangement uses TRBV19 and TRBJ1-3; no reliable D call. Trimming cost V 9 bases and J 0 bases, with 12 bases left between them. The CDR3 sequence is 14 residues long. Per the germline V gene, CDR1 is LNHDA and CDR2 is SQIVND (reference sequence). The CDR3 DNA sequence: TGTGCCAGCCGGCGACGGCTCTCTGGAAACACCATATATTTT. The encoded protein is CASRRRLSGNTIYF.

This chain uses TRBV5-4 with TRBJ2-1; 7 bases are shared with TRBD2. CDR1 is SGHNT, CDR2 YYREEE, per germline (reference sequence). Trimming cost V 2 bases and J 10 bases; bases outside gene matches: 6. This CDR3 has 13 amino acids. CDR3 DNA: TGTGCCAGCAGCTTCCCCACTAGCGACGAGCAGTTCTTC. Amino acids: CASSFPTSDEQFF.

The CDR3 nucleotides are TGCAGCGTTGAAGATCCAACCACAGATACGCAGTATTTT. It translates to CSVEDPTTDTQYF. The chain uses TRBV29-1 and TRBJ2-3, with D hard to call. CDR1 SQVTM and CDR2 ANQGSEA come from the germline V gene. The CDR3 contains 13 residues. V lost 0 bases to trimming and J lost 2 bases, with 6 bases between them.

This clone was observed a single time. The genes are TRBV7-9 and TRBJ2-2, with TRBD1 matching 8 bases. Losses at the gene ends were 4 bases for V and 6 bases for J; bases not matched to a gene: 19. Germline lookup yields CDR1 SEHNR and CDR2 FQNEAQ (reference sequence). This CDR3 has 19 residues. Written as DNA, the CDR3 is TGTGCCAGCAGCTATATCCGAATAGGCCTTGGACAGGGCCCCGGGGAGCTGTTTTTT. This codes for CASSYIRIGLGQGPGELFF. The full variable domain, completed using reference TRBV7-9 and TRBJ2-2, is DTGVSQNPRHKITKRGQNVTFRCDPISEHNRLYWYRQTLGQGPEFLTYFQNEAQLEKSRLLSDRFSAERPKGSFSTLEIQRTEQGDSAMYLCASSYIRIGLGQGPGELFFGEGSRLTVL.

This chain uses TRBV11-2 with TRBJ1-1; D possibly corresponds to TRBD1 (6 bases). The CDR3 runs to 15 residues. Trimming left V 2 bases short and J 0 bases short, with 10 bases between. Germline CDR1 is SGHAT and CDR2 is FQNNGV. The CDR3 region has the DNA TGTGCCAGCAGCTTACCAGGGGCCATGAACACTGAAGCTTTCTTT. Translating gives CASSLPGAMNTEAFF.

This chain connects TRBV5-1 to TRBJ1-1; no firm D call. Germline CDR1 reads SGHRS; CDR2 reads YFSETQ. This CDR3 region has 13 residues. Trimming shortened V by 4 bases and J by 3 bases, and 10 bases separated the two germline ends. The CDR3 loop reads CASSTRVDTEAFF. In DNA, the CDR3 is TGCGCCAGCAGCACCCGGGTGGACACTGAAGCTTTCTTT.

V is TRBV27 and J is TRBJ1-3; 8 nucleotides match TRBD1. The CDR3 sequence is 16 residues long. V trimming: 5 bases; J trimming: 1 base; junction bases outside the gene matches: 7. Germline CDR1 MNHEY, CDR2 SMNVEV (reference sequence). CDR3 coding DNA: TGTGCCAGCAGTCTATGGACAGGGACATCTGGAAACACCATATATTTT. This sequence encodes CASSLWTGTSGNTIYF.

The V gene is TRBV12-5, the J gene TRBJ2-7; no clear D. The germline V and J ends were trimmed by 1 base and 6 bases, with 7 bases remaining between them. The CDR3 covers 12 residues. Germline CDR1 and CDR2: LGHNT and FRNRAP. Here the CDR3 reads CASGLEHLEQYF. CDR3 nucleotides: TGTGCTAGTGGTTTGGAACATCTCGAGCAGTACTTC.

This chain connects TRBV10-3 to TRBJ1-2, with TRBD1 matching over 7 bases. CDR1 is ENHRY, CDR2 SYGVKD, per germline. The ends lost 6 bases at V and 6 bases at J; junction bases unmatched: 7. This CDR3 is built from 13 residues. This CDR3 reads CAISVDREDGYTF. The DNA for the CDR3 is TGTGCCATCAGCGTTGACAGGGAGGATGGCTACACCTTC.

This clone was counted at least ten times. V is TRBV9 and J is TRBJ1-5; the D is unclear. Germline-derived CDR1 and CDR2 are SGDLS and YYNGEE. This CDR3 is built from 14 residues. Trimming removed 0 bases at V and 0 bases at J, with 4 bases between. The CDR3: CASSVGVSNQPQHF. In DNA, the CDR3 is TGTGCCAGCAGCGTAGGGGTTAGCAATCAGCCCCAGCATTTT. Full variable domain (rest looked up from reference TRBV9 and TRBJ1-5): DSGVTQTPKHLITATGQRVTLRCSPRSGDLSVYWYQQSLDQGLQFLIQYYNGEERAKGNILERFSAQQFPDLHSELNLSSLELGDSALYFCASSVGVSNQPQHFGDGTRLSIL.

The chain links TRBV5-6 to TRBJ2-7; D ambiguous. CDR1 and CDR2 from the germline V gene are SGHDT and YYEEEE. Trimming removed 0 bases at V and 1 base at J, with 8 bases between. The CDR3 loop spans 14 amino acids. Written as DNA, the CDR3 is TGTGCCAGCAGCTTGGCCGAACTATCCTACGAGCAGTACTTC. Translation: CASSLAELSYEQYF.

J is TRBJ2-6 and V is TRBV10-1; D remains ambiguous. CDR3 size: 16 residues. CDR1 is WNHNN and CDR2 is SYGVQD in the germline V gene (reference sequence). Trimming shortened V by 0 bases and J by 4 bases, and 10 bases separated the two germline ends. The CDR3 DNA reads as TGCGCCAGCAGTGAGTCGTTAGGTATCGGGGCCAACGTCCTGACTTTC. Its protein product is CASSESLGIGANVLTF.

The chain couples TRBV7-9 to TRBJ2-3, with 9 nucleotides matching TRBD2. V shed 5 bases and J 4 bases; nucleotides not matched to a gene: 13. Germline-derived CDR1 and CDR2 are SEHNR and FQNEAQ (reference sequence). CDR3 length equals 17 residues. The CDR3 DNA reads as TGTGCCAGCAGCCCTCGAGGGGGCGGGGGGGCCGCAGATACGCAGTATTTT. This codes for CASSPRGGGGAADTQYF.

This clone has only one observation. The CDR3 here is CASSLGPTGAGYNEQFF. DNA for the CDR3: TGTGCCAGCAGCTTAGGCCCGACAGGGGCAGGCTACAATGAGCAGTTCTTC. The rearrangement uses TRBV11-2 and TRBJ2-1; 8 bases are a match to TRBD1. The CDR3 covers 17 residues. From germline, CDR1 is SGHAT and CDR2 FQNNGV. J gave up 3 bases and V 1 base, and 8 bases lay outside the gene matches.

The chain uses TRBV2 and TRBJ2-6; D remains ambiguous. The CDR3 has 15 amino acids. V was cut by 4 bases and J by 0 bases, with 7 bases left in between. Looked up from germline, CDR1 is SNHLY and CDR2 is FYNNEI. This CDR3 reads CASSVESSGANVLTF. The CDR3 DNA sequence: TGTGCCAGCAGTGTTGAGAGCTCTGGGGCCAACGTCCTGACTTTC.

In this sample, this clone turned up a few times. V gene TRBV5-1 combines with J gene TRBJ1-3; a possible D gene is TRBD1 (6 bases). This CDR3 has 18 residues. From germline, CDR1 is SGHRS and CDR2 YFSETQ. Trimming shortened V by 5 bases and J by 4 bases, and 25 bases separated the two germline ends. The CDR3 DNA follows: TGCGCCAGCAGTTTGCGTCCTACCCGACAGGCGGCAGGAAACACCATATATTTT. As protein: CASSLRPTRQAAGNTIYF.

The rearrangement joins TRBV4-2 to TRBJ2-1, with D possibly matching TRBD2 (5 bases). V was shortened by 4 bases and J by 6 bases, with 16 bases between the two germline ends. The CDR3 covers 15 residues. Germline CDR1 LGHNA, CDR2 YNFKEQ. CDR3 nucleotides: TGTGCCAGCAGCCCCACTAGGGCGGCCAGCAATGAGCAGTTCTTC. Translated: CASSPTRAASNEQFF.

The genes are TRBV9 and TRBJ1-2; weak D call: TRBD1 (5 bases). Per germline, CDR1 SGDLS and CDR2 YYNGEE. V was clipped by 4 bases and J by 5 bases, with 15 bases between them. The CDR3 runs to 14 residues. CDR3 DNA: TGTGCCAGCAGCTCGTCCCGGGACCTTTATGGCTACACCTTC. This codes for CASSSSRDLYGYTF.

The chain couples TRBV4-1 to TRBJ2-7; no definite D call. Germline V gene data show CDR1 as MGHRA and CDR2 as YSYEKL. The V and J ends lost 1 base and 3 bases respectively, with 10 bases between them. This CDR3 region has 14 residues. CDR3 amino acids: CASSQGTGNYEQYF. CDR3 nucleotide sequence: TGCGCCAGCAGCCAAGGAACTGGGAACTACGAGCAGTACTTC.

DNA for the CDR3: TGTGCCAGCTCACCACTCCGTTTCTCCTACGAGCAGTACTTC. It is translated as CASSPLRFSYEQYF. The chain uses TRBV18 and TRBJ2-7; D remains ambiguous. The CDR3 covers 14 residues. Trimming took off 1 base at V and 0 bases at J, with 7 bases between the two ends. Per germline, CDR1 KGHSH and CDR2 LQKENI. Filled out from reference TRBV18 and TRBJ2-7, the complete variable domain reads NAGVMQNPRHLVRRRGQEARLRCSPMKGHSHVYWYRQLPEEGLKFMVYLQKENIIDESGMPKERFSAEFPKEGPSILRIQQVVRGDSAAYFCASSPLRFSYEQYFGPGTRLTVT.